Listed below are T cell receptor beta chains from one sample, sequenced in a study of blood T cell repertoires in COVID-19. Profiled with immunoSEQ multiplex PCR; TCRdb holds only in-frame clones, not every one. The sample holds 350,000 to 450,000 clones, roughly four fifths seen once. The material sequenced was PBMCs or T cells enriched from blood (not recorded which). The source is a woman in her forties or fifties who had recovered from COVID-19. Each CDR3 is given with its conserved first and last residue. The D gene is left open where the match is weak. A row's size may be missing; if present it is once, few, many or a size class.

>NA|NA|TRBJ1-1|TRBV11-2
CASTRDKNTEAFF
TGTGCCAGCACCAGGGACAAGAACACTGAAGCTTTCTTT
>NA|once|TRBJ1-2|TRBV4-1
CASSQEFGESYGYTF
TGCGCCAGCAGCCAAGAATTTGGGGAGTCCTATGGCTACACCTTC
>TRBD1|NA|TRBJ1-5|TRBV19
CASSRGDSPNQPQHF
TGTGCCAGTAGTAGAGGGGACAGCCCCAATCAGCCCCAGCATTTT
>NA|NA|TRBJ2-6|TRBV5-5
CASSYPKNSGANVLTF
TGTGCCAGCAGCTACCCTAAGAACTCTGGGGCCAACGTCCTGACTTTC
>NA|NA|TRBJ1-1|TRBV7-3
CASSLFTGEAFF
TGTGCCAGCAGCTTATTCACAGGGGAAGCTTTCTTT
>NA|NA|TRBJ1-2|TRBV4-1
CASSQGSEGQGYYGYTF
TGCGCCAGCAGCCAAGGTTCGGAGGGTCAGGGTTATTATGGCTACACCTTC
>NA|NA|TRBJ1-2|TRBV14
CASSQQRNYGYTF
TGTGCCAGCAGCCAACAGAGGAACTATGGCTACACCTTC
>NA|NA|TRBJ2-7|TRBV2
CASSTGSPVGEQYF
TGTGCCAGCAGCACGGGGTCCCCGGTTGGCGAGCAGTACTTC
>NA|NA|TRBJ1-1|TRBV30
CAWSLNAREAFF
TGTGCCTGGAGTCTCAACGCGCGGGAAGCTTTCTTT
>NA|few|TRBJ1-3|TRBV10-3
CAISDSSGNTIYF
TGTGCCATCAGTGACAGCTCTGGAAACACCATATATTTT
>TRBD2|NA|TRBJ2-3|TRBV7-9
CASSLAGVRADTQYF
TGTGCCAGCTCCCTCGCGGGGGTAAGGGCAGATACGCAGTATTTT
>TRBD2|once|TRBJ2-3|TRBV5-1
CASSQREARGDTQYF
TGCGCCAGCAGCCAGCGGGAGGCCCGGGGGGATACGCAGTATTTT
>TRBD1|NA|TRBJ1-1|TRBV5-1
CASSLGQGGTEAFF
TGCGCCAGCAGCTTGGGACAGGGGGGCACTGAAGCTTTCTTT
>NA|once|TRBJ2-1|TRBV19
CASSTQGGGEQFF
TGTGCCAGTAGTACCCAGGGTGGAGGGGAGCAGTTCTTC
>TRBD1|once|TRBJ1-2|TRBV27
CASSSGQDPFGYTF
TGTGCCAGCAGTTCTGGACAGGACCCCTTTGGCTACACCTTC
>TRBD1|NA|TRBJ1-5|TRBV5-1
CASSPSGTGPGQPQHF
TGCGCCAGCAGCCCCTCCGGGACAGGGCCAGGGCAGCCCCAGCATTTT
>NA|NA|TRBJ1-1|TRBV5-1
CASSQGYTEAFF
TGCGCCAGCAGTCAGGGGTACACTGAAGCTTTCTTT
>TRBD1|NA|TRBJ1-5|TRBV30
CAWSGQGARNQPQHF
TGTGCCTGGAGCGGACAGGGGGCCCGAAATCAGCCCCAGCATTTT
>NA|once|TRBJ2-2|TRBV24-1
CATSDSSLRNTGELFF
TGTGCCACCAGTGATTCATCTCTGCGAAACACCGGGGAGCTGTTTTTT
>TRBD2|NA|TRBJ2-7|TRBV7-2
CASSLWTSGSYEQYF
TGTGCCAGCAGCTTATGGACTAGCGGATCCTACGAGCAGTACTTC
>TRBD1|NA|TRBJ1-2|TRBV6-5
CASSHGTAINYGYTF
TGTGCCAGCAGCCACGGGACAGCCATTAACTATGGCTACACCTTC
>TRBD1|NA|TRBJ1-2|TRBV30
CALRGTGNYGYTF
TGTGCCCTTCGAGGGACAGGGAACTATGGCTACACCTTC
>TRBD2|NA|TRBJ2-3|TRBV7-2
CASSQTSVSTDTQYF
TGTGCCAGCAGCCAGACTAGCGTTAGCACAGATACGCAGTATTTT
>NA|NA|TRBJ1-2|TRBV6-5
CASSYGWAGDYGGYTF
TGTGCCAGCAGTTACGGTTGGGCAGGGGATTATGGGGGCTACACCTTC
>NA|NA|TRBJ1-1|TRBV11-2
CASSAMGGVGTEAFF
TGTGCCAGCAGTGCGATGGGGGGGGTTGGCACTGAAGCTTTCTTT
>TRBD2|NA|TRBJ2-1|TRBV3-1/TRBV3-2
CASSQKTSGSNDEQFF
TGTGCCAGCAGCCAAAAGACTAGCGGGAGTAATGATGAGCAGTTCTTC
>TRBD2|NA|TRBJ2-1|TRBV3-1/TRBV3-2
CASSPTSGGGTEQFF
TGTGCCAGCAGCCCGACTAGCGGGGGGGGAACTGAGCAGTTCTTC
>NA|NA|TRBJ1-2|TRBV9
CASRGYRDTGELYTF
TGTGCCAGCAGGGGGTACCGGGACACCGGGGAGCTCTACACCTTC
>NA|once|TRBJ2-3|TRBV5-1
CASSSPESDTQYF
TGCGCCAGCAGCTCCCCGGAGTCGGATACGCAGTATTTT
>NA|NA|TRBJ1-1|TRBV12-3/TRBV12-4
CASSFRENTEAFF
TGTGCCAGCAGTTTCCGAGAGAACACTGAAGCTTTCTTT
>TRBD1|NA|TRBJ2-1|TRBV25-1
CASSPGQGSYNEQFF
TGTGCCAGCAGTCCCGGACAGGGAAGTTACAATGAGCAGTTCTTC
>NA|NA|TRBJ1-1|TRBV27
CASSPGPPGVAFF
TGTGCCAGCAGTCCCGGACCCCCGGGGGTAGCTTTCTTT
>TRBD2|NA|TRBJ2-1|TRBV18
CASSPRVTSGYNEQFF
TGTGCCAGCTCACCACGGGTGACTAGCGGCTACAATGAGCAGTTCTTC
>NA|medium-sized|TRBJ1-1|TRBV4-1
CASRIGGHSQNTEAFF
TGCGCCAGCCGCATTGGGGGACATTCCCAGAACACTGAAGCTTTCTTT
>TRBD2|NA|TRBJ2-3|TRBV9
CASSDLAGGSTDTQYF
TGTGCCAGCAGCGACTTAGCGGGGGGGAGCACAGATACGCAGTATTTT
>TRBD2|NA|TRBJ2-7|TRBV4-3
CASSQDPGTSSYEQYF
TGCGCCAGCAGCCAAGACCCCGGGACTAGCTCCTACGAGCAGTACTTC
>NA|many|TRBJ2-3|TRBV7-2
CASSLASWRVADTDTQYF
TGTGCCAGCAGCTTAGCATCGTGGAGAGTGGCAGACACAGATACGCAGTATTTT
>TRBD1|NA|TRBJ2-1|TRBV4-3
CASSQRQGSYNEQFF
TGCGCCAGCAGCCAGAGACAGGGTTCCTACAATGAGCAGTTCTTC
>NA|NA|TRBJ1-2|TRBV18
CASSPIATDYGYTF
TGTGCCAGCTCACCAATCGCAACGGACTATGGCTACACCTTC
>NA|NA|TRBJ2-7|TRBV19
CASSIGGSRGGYEQYF
TGTGCCAGTAGTATCGGGGGGAGCAGGGGAGGCTACGAGCAGTACTTC
>NA|NA|TRBJ1-2|TRBV19
CAIDGGDLPGSYGYTF
TGTGCCATAGATGGGGGAGATCTTCCCGGGAGCTATGGCTACACCTTC
>TRBD1|NA|TRBJ1-1|TRBV4-2
CASSQEGQANTEAFF
TGTGCCAGCAGCCAAGAGGGACAGGCGAACACTGAAGCTTTCTTT
>TRBD2|NA|TRBJ2-5|TRBV27
CASRPGGLETQYF
TGTGCCAGCAGGCCCGGGGGGTTAGAGACCCAGTACTTC
>TRBD1|NA|TRBJ1-1|TRBV29-1
CSVGPGQGTTEAFF
TGCAGCGTTGGACCCGGACAGGGGACTACCGAAGCTTTCTTT
>TRBD1|once|TRBJ1-1|TRBV18
CASSETWTGVIEAFF
TGTGCCAGCTCAGAGACGTGGACAGGGGTGATTGAAGCTTTCTTT